This is a list of T cell receptor beta chains from one sample in a study of T cells in Graves' hyperthyroidism and ophthalmopathy. One entry per CDR3 protein results from TCRdb running MiXCR on the multiplex PCR reads. The sample lists a few hundred thousand distinct CDR3 sequences; roughly 15% were seen once. Sequencing was done on a sample of blood. The receptors were gathered from a young woman with Graves' ophthalmopathy. Both conserved end residues are part of each CDR3. D genes are given only for firm matches.

v_gene,d_gene,j_gene,CDR3aa
TRBV20-1,TRBD2,TRBJ2-1,CSAWTSGVYNEQFF
TRBV12-3/TRBV12-4,TRBD2,TRBJ2-3,CASSLVLAGPLVDTQYF
TRBV27,NA,TRBJ2-1,CASSFGGISYNEQFF
TRBV30,TRBD1,TRBJ2-7,CAWDRGYEQYF
TRBV6-7,NA,TRBJ2-7,CASSYPPTSYEQYF
TRBV29-1,NA,TRBJ2-7,CSVVQGGYEQYF
TRBV7-9,TRBD1,TRBJ2-7,CASSRPGTGVIEQYF
TRBV28,NA,TRBJ2-1,CASSPFRGYNEQFF
TRBV2,TRBD2,TRBJ2-3,CASSDSTSGDTDTQYF
TRBV10-3,NA,TRBJ2-3,CAISEGGNTQYF
TRBV20-1,NA,TRBJ1-5,CSAYGGRNQPQHF
TRBV30,TRBD1,TRBJ2-7,CAWGGTGWNEQYF
TRBV12-3/TRBV12-4,NA,TRBJ1-2,CASSLTRSYGYTF
TRBV9,TRBD2,TRBJ2-3,CASSLHTPGLAGRGYTQYF
TRBV6-2/TRBV6-3,NA,TRBJ2-7,CASMVQYSYEQYF
TRBV4-1,TRBD1,TRBJ2-3,CASRKGTGGADTQYF
TRBV29-1,NA,TRBJ1-1,CSGENTEAFF